The next 27 T cell receptor beta chains were all read from a single sample in a study of blood T cell repertoires in COVID-19 (dated by TCRdb to the early 2020s). Library prep was done by the immunoSEQ multiplex PCR assay. The immuneACCESS repertoire file appears here via TCRdb, limited to in-frame rearrangements. These files lack a portion of the clones; in checked studies, under half of the deficit traces to unresolved V genes, and the cause of the others is not known. Here the sample has about 160,000 clones; 84% occur a single time. The biggest ten clones account for around 2.2% of the sample. What was sequenced was peripheral blood. Receptors were obtained from a man between 65 and 79 years old with acute or convalescent COVID-19.

This clone was seen only once. The J gene is TRBJ2-7, the V gene TRBV18; 11 bases line up with TRBD2. Germline assignment: CDR1 KGHSH and CDR2 LQKENI. The CDR3 is 15 residues long. J gave up 4 bases and V 2 bases, and 4 bases lay outside the gene matches. The CDR3 reads CASSPGTSGFYEQYF. In DNA form, the CDR3 reads TGTGCCAGCTCACCAGGGACTAGCGGATTTTACGAGCAGTACTTC.

The CDR3 nucleotides read TGTGCCAGCAGCCACCGGGGAGGAAGCGGGGGGCGCACCGGGGAGCTGTTTTTT. Translating it yields CASSHRGGSGGRTGELFF. The chain recombines TRBV3-1 (or the pseudogene TRBV3-2) with TRBJ2-2; 9 bases map to TRBD2. Per the germline V gene, CDR1 is LGHDT and CDR2 is YNNKEL (reference sequence). This CDR3 has 18 residues. Germline trimming cut 3 bases from V and 4 bases from J; bases unmatched to any gene: 12.

This chain uses TRBV7-9 with TRBJ1-1; no definite D call. The CDR3 extends over 14 amino acids. Germline CDR1 is SEHNR and CDR2 is FQNEAQ (reference sequence). The ends were cut back, 6 bases at V and 1 base at J, with 12 bases in the middle. CDR3 coding DNA: TGTGCCAGCAGACCCAGGTCCCGGAACACTGAAGCTTTCTTT. Its translation is CASRPRSRNTEAFF. The complete variable domain, with remaining parts taken from reference TRBV7-9 and TRBJ1-1, reads DTGVSQNPRHKITKRGQNVTFRCDPISEHNRLYWYRQTLGQGPEFLTYFQNEAQLEKSRLLSDRFSAERPKGSFSTLEIQRTEQGDSAMYLCASRPRSRNTEAFFGQGTRLTVV.

The chain combines TRBV5-1 with TRBJ2-5, with 7 positions matching TRBD2. V dropped 3 bases and J dropped 8; count of bases not matched to a gene: 16. CDR1 and CDR2 (germline): SGHRS, YFSETQ. This CDR3 comprises 16 residues. The CDR3 here is CASSSPGLTVSETQYF. DNA of the CDR3: TGCGCCAGCAGCTCGCCGGGACTAACGGTCTCGGAAACCCAGTACTTC.

This chain connects TRBV28 to TRBJ2-7, with no clear D. In germline, CDR1 is MDHEN, CDR2 SYDVKM. This CDR3 comprises 12 residues. Trimming removed 6 bases from V and 2 bases from J, with 8 bases in between. The CDR3 is CASSTGPYEQYF. CDR3 nucleotide sequence: TGTGCCAGCAGCACCGGTCCCTACGAGCAGTACTTC.

This clone has only a few counts. The genes are TRBV19 and TRBJ2-2, with 7 bases that match TRBD1. This CDR3 is built from 16 residues. Germline loops: CDR1 LNHDA, CDR2 SQIVND (reference sequence). V trimming: 7 bases; J trimming: 1 base; junction bases outside the gene matches: 9. CDR3 sequence: CASIRAGGVNTGELFF. The DNA for the CDR3 is TGTGCCAGTATACGGGCAGGGGGTGTGAACACCGGGGAGCTGTTTTTT.

The CDR3 DNA follows: TGCAGTGCTAGTTCCCCCGGTAGGGGGACGAATCAGCCCCAGCATTTT. Residues: CSASSPGRGTNQPQHF. The V and J genes are TRBV20-1 and TRBJ1-5, with D tentatively TRBD1 (6 bases). Germline assignment: CDR1 DFQATT and CDR2 SNEGSKA (reference sequence). The CDR3 consists of 16 residues. V lost 3 bases and J lost 4, with 19 bases in between.

V gene TRBV11-1 combines with J gene TRBJ1-2; D gene unclear. The CDR3 length is 12 residues. Trimming pared 4 bases from V and 4 bases from J, leaving 7 bases between. CDR1 and CDR2 (germline): SGHAT, FQDESV (reference sequence). CDR3: CASSYDSYGYTF. CDR3 bases: TGTGCCAGCAGCTATGACTCCTATGGCTACACCTTC.

The chain combines TRBV5-1 with TRBJ1-1; TRBD1 might be the D (6 bases). V was pared by 4 bases and J by 4 bases, with 20 bases between. The CDR3 runs 16 residues. Per germline, CDR1 SGHRS and CDR2 YFSETQ. CDR3 coding DNA: TGCGCCAGCAGCCTACGGTCTCAGGGGACGTTCACTGAAGCTTTCTTT. It translates to CASSLRSQGTFTEAFF.

The chain has TRBV6-6 and TRBJ2-1; 9 positions agree with TRBD1. Germline lookup yields CDR1 MNHNY and CDR2 SVGAGI (reference sequence). V shed 6 bases, J shed 3 bases, and the junction held 9 bases outside the gene matches. The CDR3 is 16 residues long. CDR3 in amino acids: CASRRSGTGIYNEQFF. CDR3 in DNA: TGTGCCAGCAGGCGATCCGGGACAGGGATCTACAATGAGCAGTTCTTC.

The rearrangement uses TRBV28 and TRBJ1-3; tentative D call: TRBD1 (5 bases). Trimming took off 6 bases at V and 5 bases at J, with 11 bases between the two ends. CDR1 MDHEN and CDR2 SYDVKM come from the germline V gene. The CDR3 is 13 residues long. The DNA for the CDR3 is TGTGCCAGCAGCTCAGGGTCCCGAAACACCATATATTTT. Its translation: CASSSGSRNTIYF.

V gene TRBV15 combines with J gene TRBJ1-2; TRBD1 is a possible D gene (5 bases). The CDR3 sequence is 12 residues long. Germline V CDR1 and CDR2: LNHNV, YYDKDF (reference sequence). V was shortened by 5 bases and J by 5 bases, with 9 bases between the two germline ends. CDR3: CATSGGTYGYTF. CDR3 DNA: TGTGCCACCAGCGGTGGGACTTATGGCTACACCTTC. Supplemented by reference TRBV15 and TRBJ1-2, the full variable domain reads DAMVIQNPRYQVTQFGKPVTLSCSQTLNHNVMYWYQQKSSQAPKLLFHYYDKDFNNEADTPDNFQSRRPNTSFCFLDIRSPGLGDTAMYLCATSGGTYGYTFGSGTRLTVV.

The CDR3 bases are TGTGCCAGCAGGGACAGGGTGAGGTCTTCTACTGGAAACACCATATATTTT. This sequence encodes CASRDRVRSSTGNTIYF. V gene TRBV7-9 combines with J gene TRBJ1-3, with 8 bases identical to TRBD1. The CDR3 is 17 amino acids. CDR1 is SEHNR, CDR2 FQNEAQ, per germline (reference sequence). The ends lost 6 bases at V and 2 bases at J; junction bases unmatched: 12. Looking up the rest from reference TRBV7-9 and TRBJ1-3 gives the full variable domain: DTGVSQNPRHKITKRGQNVTFRCDPISEHNRLYWYRQTLGQGPEFLTYFQNEAQLEKSRLLSDRFSAERPKGSFSTLEIQRTEQGDSAMYLCASRDRVRSSTGNTIYFGEGSWLTVV.

The rearrangement links TRBV19 to TRBJ1-3; no definite D call. This CDR3 spans 15 amino acids. Germline V gene sequence: CDR1 LNHDA, CDR2 SQIVND (reference sequence). V lost 7 bases to trimming and J lost 4 bases, with 17 bases between them. CDR3 sequence reads: CASTAGHSSGNTIYF. CDR3 nucleotides: TGTGCCAGTACTGCGGGCCACAGCTCGGGAAACACCATATATTTT.

The CDR3 DNA follows: TGCGCCAGCACTGCCGGGAATGAGGCCACAGATACGCAGTATTTT. It is translated as CASTAGNEATDTQYF. The chain carries TRBV5-1 and TRBJ2-3; D is perhaps TRBD2 (5 bases). This CDR3 is 15 amino acids long. The ends were cut back, 6 bases at V and 2 bases at J, with 16 bases in the middle. Germline V CDR1 and CDR2: SGHRS, YFSETQ.

The chain carries TRBV14 and TRBJ2-3, with 10 bases lining up with TRBD2. The CDR3 sequence is 18 residues long. The germline V gene has CDR1 SGHDN and CDR2 FVKESK. The junction had 10 bases not matched to a gene; V was cut back by 0 bases and J by 4 bases. CDR3 bases: TGTGCCAGCAGCCAAGACTTTCTGACTAGCGGGTTCTCAGATACGCAGTATTTT. Protein product: CASSQDFLTSGFSDTQYF.

The chain couples TRBV19 to TRBJ1-2; D unclear. V lost 5 bases to trimming and J lost 8 bases, with 15 bases between them. Germline-derived CDR1 and CDR2 are LNHDA and SQIVND (reference sequence). The CDR3 is made up of 13 amino acids. The CDR3 reads CASSPLPVEGYTF. The CDR3 nucleotides read TGTGCCAGTAGTCCACTCCCGGTGGAGGGCTACACCTTC.

The chain has TRBV2 and TRBJ1-2; 12 bases map to TRBD1. The germline V gene has CDR1 SNHLY and CDR2 FYNNEI. The junction had 3 bases not matched to a gene; V was cut back by 4 bases and J by 9 bases. The CDR3 has 13 amino acids. The CDR3 DNA sequence: TGTGCCAGCAGTGGGGACAGGGGGCAGCGCTACACCTTC. Its translation: CASSGDRGQRYTF.

The chain is built from TRBV7-9 and TRBJ2-1; D is perhaps TRBD2 (6 bases). Germline V lookup: CDR1 SEHNR, CDR2 FQNEAQ (reference sequence). Trimming took off 5 bases at V and 4 bases at J, with 18 bases between the two ends. The CDR3 contains 16 residues. The CDR3 reads CASSPDLAPPYNEQFF. CDR3 sequence (DNA): TGTGCCAGCAGCCCGGACCTAGCGCCCCCTTACAATGAGCAGTTCTTC.

Only one count was recorded for this clone. This chain links TRBV11-2 with TRBJ2-5, with a possible D match to TRBD2 (6 bases). This CDR3 contains 12 residues. The V and J ends lost 4 bases and 4 bases respectively, with 7 bases between them. Germline-derived CDR1 and CDR2 are SGHAT and FQNNGV. The CDR3 bases are TGTGCCAGCAGCTCCGGGAGAGAGACCCAGTACTTC. It codes for CASSSGRETQYF.

V gene TRBV3-1 (or the pseudogene TRBV3-2) combines with J gene TRBJ1-2, with 9 bases lining up with TRBD1. J gave up 8 bases and V 1 base, and 23 bases lay outside the gene matches. This CDR3 region has 20 residues. CDR1 is LGHDT and CDR2 is YNNKEL in the germline V gene (reference sequence). The CDR3 region has the DNA TGTGCCAGCAGCCAAGGTTTAATCGGGACAGGGCCTCAAGGGAAGCTAGGCTACACCTTC. Encoded protein: CASSQGLIGTGPQGKLGYTF.

The chain combines TRBV2 with TRBJ2-3, with 8 bases fitting TRBD2. The CDR3 loop spans 16 amino acids. V was clipped by 3 bases and J by 0 bases; unmatched bases: 5. Per the germline V gene, CDR1 is SNHLY and CDR2 is FYNNEI. The CDR3 sequence is CASSDPAGVSTDTQYF. In DNA, the CDR3 is TGTGCCAGCAGTGATCCAGCGGGAGTTAGCACAGATACGCAGTATTTT.

The gene calls are TRBV27 and TRBJ2-1, with 9 bases fitting TRBD1. J lost 3 bases, V lost 5 bases, and 5 bases had no gene match. The CDR3 extends over 15 amino acids. Looked up from germline, CDR1 is MNHEY and CDR2 is SMNVEV (reference sequence). The CDR3: CASSTTGGYYNEQFF. The CDR3 coding sequence is TGTGCCAGCAGTACGACAGGGGGATACTACAATGAGCAGTTCTTC.

The chain uses TRBV11-2 and TRBJ1-1; D not certain. V dropped 6 bases and J dropped 1 base, with 9 bases sitting between them. The CDR3 loop spans 13 amino acids. The germline V gene encodes CDR1 SGHAT and CDR2 FQNNGV. The CDR3 nucleotides read TGTGCCAGCAGAACCTCACAGAACACTGAAGCTTTCTTT. The encoded protein is CASRTSQNTEAFF. Filled out from reference TRBV11-2 and TRBJ1-1, the complete variable domain reads EAGVAQSPRYKIIEKRQSVAFWCNPISGHATLYWYQQILGQGPKLLIQFQNNGVVDDSQLPKDRFSAERLKGVDSTLKIQPAKLEDSAVYLCASRTSQNTEAFFGQGTRLTVV.

This clone was detected once. J is TRBJ2-1 and V is TRBV6-2 or TRBV6-3; maybe TRBD1 (6 bases). Germline V gene lookup returns CDR1 MNHEY and CDR2 SVGEGT. The CDR3 runs 14 residues. V was trimmed by 2 bases and J by 3 bases, leaving 8 bases between them. The CDR3 is CASSYGGSYNEQFF. The CDR3 DNA is TGTGCCAGCAGTTACGGGGGCAGCTACAATGAGCAGTTCTTC.

Note on this clone: One junction end disagrees with the germline gene, perhaps due to a read error. The CDR3 DNA follows: TGTGCTAGCAGCCGCAACCGGGACAGGGAAATATACAATGAGCAGTTCTTC. Its translation is CASSRNRDREIYNEQFF. The V and J genes are TRBV7-7 and TRBJ2-1; 9 positions match TRBD1. The germline V gene has CDR1 SSHAT and CDR2 FNYEAQ (reference sequence). The CDR3 runs 17 residues.

The rearrangement links TRBV5-8 to TRBJ2-7, with 9 bases identical to TRBD1. This CDR3 comprises 15 residues. V gave up 5 bases and J gave up 4 bases; unmatched junction bases: 10. Germline-derived CDR1 and CDR2 are SGHTS and YDEGEE. The CDR3 sequence: CASSRDRGAGYEQYF. DNA for the CDR3: TGTGCCAGCAGTCGAGACAGGGGGGCCGGTTACGAGCAGTACTTC.